Listed below are T cell receptor beta chains from one sample, sequenced in a study of CD8 T cells in ankylosing spondylitis. TCRdb redid the calling of the 5' RACE reads with MiXCR, one entry per CDR3 protein. This sample carries roughly 280,000 distinct CDR3 sequences, around 20% of them seen once, and the ten largest clones take under 8.5%. Sequenced: blood, either unsorted or a sorted T cell fraction (not recorded which). The receptors were sampled from a male donor with ankylosing spondylitis or in good health (not recorded which). The CDR3 runs from the conserved cysteine through the conserved F or W. Each record gives: V gene, D gene, clone size, CDR3 length, J gene, CDR3 DNA, CDR3 protein. D genes are given only for firm matches. Size values are once, few and many counts, or a class for expanded clones, and some rows have none.

V: TRBV27
D: NA
size: few
length: 10
J: TRBJ2-1
DNA: TGTGCCAGCGGGGACGGAGAGCAGTTCTTC
CDR3: CASGDGEQFF

V: TRBV12-3/TRBV12-4
D: TRBD2
size: many
length: 13
J: TRBJ2-5
DNA: TGTGCCACCTCGACTAGCGGGGTAGAGACCCAGTACTTC
CDR3: CATSTSGVETQYF

V: TRBV3-1
D: NA
size: NA
length: 15
J: TRBJ2-3
DNA: TGTGCCAGCAGCCGAGGACAGCAAGGCACAGATACGCAGTATTTT
CDR3: CASSRGQQGTDTQYF

V: TRBV13
D: TRBD2
size: NA
length: 14
J: TRBJ2-1
DNA: TGTGCCAGCAGCACCGGACTAGCGGGGGGTTTGCAGTTCTTC
CDR3: CASSTGLAGGLQFF

V: TRBV29-1
D: NA
size: many
length: 12
J: TRBJ1-1
DNA: TGCAGCGTTGACGCGGGCGTTACTGAAGCTTTCTTT
CDR3: CSVDAGVTEAFF

V: TRBV20-1
D: TRBD2
size: many
length: 12
J: TRBJ2-1
DNA: TGCAGTGCCCGGGGGGGTGTAGATGAGCAGTTCTTC
CDR3: CSARGGVDEQFF

V: TRBV5-1
D: TRBD2
size: few
length: 16
J: TRBJ2-1
DNA: TGCGCCAGCAGCCCGCAATCTAGCGGGGGATACAATGAGCAGTTCTTC
CDR3: CASSPQSSGGYNEQFF

V: TRBV7-9
D: NA
size: few
length: 12
J: TRBJ2-1
DNA: TGTGCCAGCAGCTTCGATTTACAAGAGCAGTTCTTC
CDR3: CASSFDLQEQFF

V: TRBV4-2
D: TRBD2
size: NA
length: 17
J: TRBJ2-1
DNA: TGTGCCAGCAGCCAAACTCAGGCGGGGGGGACCTACAATGAGCAGTTCTTC
CDR3: CASSQTQAGGTYNEQFF

V: TRBV2
D: TRBD2
size: few
length: 15
J: TRBJ2-2
DNA: TGTGCCAGCAGTGCCAAGACTAGCGTCACCGGGGAGCTGTTTTTT
CDR3: CASSAKTSVTGELFF

V: TRBV28
D: NA
size: NA
length: 12
J: TRBJ2-1
DNA: TGTGCCAGCAGCCTTAAATACAATGAGCAGTTCTTC
CDR3: CASSLKYNEQFF

V: TRBV12-3/TRBV12-4
D: NA
size: few
length: 15
J: TRBJ2-6
DNA: TGTGCCAGCAAACGGGGGGCCTCTGGGGCCAACGTCCTGACTTTC
CDR3: CASKRGASGANVLTF

V: TRBV30
D: TRBD1
size: NA
length: 16
J: TRBJ1-2
DNA: TGTGCCTGGAGTTCGGGGACAGGGGGCTTAAACTATGGCTACACCTTC
CDR3: CAWSSGTGGLNYGYTF

V: TRBV5-1
D: TRBD2
size: NA
length: 14
J: TRBJ2-1
DNA: TGCGCCAGCAGCGGGGGGGGACCTCACAATGAGCAGTTCTTC
CDR3: CASSGGGPHNEQFF

V: TRBV29-1
D: TRBD2
size: many
length: 13
J: TRBJ2-1
DNA: TGCAGCGTCCGACTAGCGGAAAACAATGAGCAGTTCTTC
CDR3: CSVRLAENNEQFF

V: TRBV10-3
D: TRBD1
size: few
length: 17
J: TRBJ2-1
DNA: TGTGCCATCAGTGGGGGACAGGGGGAGATAAGGTATAATGAGCAGTTCTTC
CDR3: CAISGGQGEIRYNEQFF

V: TRBV9
D: TRBD2
size: NA
length: 16
J: TRBJ2-3
DNA: TGTGCCAGCAGCGTAGTGCGAGCGGGGGGCACAGATACGCAGTATTTT
CDR3: CASSVVRAGGTDTQYF

V: TRBV20-1
D: NA
size: few
length: 13
J: TRBJ2-5
DNA: TGCAGTGCTAGAACCCCAATCCAAGAGACCCAGTACTTC
CDR3: CSARTPIQETQYF

V: TRBV5-1
D: NA
size: NA
length: 16
J: TRBJ2-1
DNA: TGCGCCAGCAGCTTTACCGGGACGTTGGTATCCAATGAGCAGTTCTTC
CDR3: CASSFTGTLVSNEQFF

V: TRBV12-3/TRBV12-4
D: TRBD2
size: NA
length: 17
J: TRBJ2-2
DNA: TGTGCCAGCTACGTTGGTAGCGGGGGTGGTTGGTCCGGGGAGCTGTTTTTT
CDR3: CASYVGSGGGWSGELFF

V: TRBV15
D: TRBD2
size: NA
length: 17
J: TRBJ2-1
DNA: TGTGCCACCAGCAGAGAGTTGAGGACTAGCGGACTCAATGAGCAGTTCTTC
CDR3: CATSRELRTSGLNEQFF

V: TRBV12-3/TRBV12-4
D: NA
size: NA
length: 15
J: TRBJ1-5
DNA: TGTGCCAGCAGTGGGGCCAGGGCGGGCAATCAGCCCCAGCATTTT
CDR3: CASSGARAGNQPQHF

V: TRBV24-1
D: NA
size: many
length: 12
J: TRBJ2-1
DNA: TGTGCCACCAGTGACCCCCGGACTGAGCAGTTCTTC
CDR3: CATSDPRTEQFF

V: TRBV5-1
D: TRBD2
size: NA
length: 15
J: TRBJ2-1
DNA: TGCGCCAGCAGCTTGCGGCGGGAGGGTCACAATGAGCAGTTCTTC
CDR3: CASSLRREGHNEQFF

V: TRBV20-1
D: NA
size: few
length: 12
J: TRBJ2-3
DNA: TGCAGTGCTAGCTTTACTACAGATACGCAGTATTTT
CDR3: CSASFTTDTQYF

V: TRBV12-3/TRBV12-4
D: NA
size: few
length: 17
J: TRBJ1-5
DNA: TGTGCCAGCAGTATAACAGGGACTCTCACCCACAATCAGCCCCAGCATTTT
CDR3: CASSITGTLTHNQPQHF

V: TRBV10-1
D: TRBD2
size: NA
length: 14
J: TRBJ2-1
DNA: TGCGCCAGCAGTGAGGGACTAGCGATCCCTGAGCAGTTCTTC
CDR3: CASSEGLAIPEQFF

V: TRBV27
D: NA
size: NA
length: 15
J: TRBJ2-2
DNA: TGTGCCAGCAGTCTCCAACTGGACTACCCCCGGGAGCTGTTTTTT
CDR3: CASSLQLDYPRELFF

V: TRBV5-1
D: NA
size: NA
length: 14
J: TRBJ2-5
DNA: TGCGCCAGCAGTTTGCAGGGATTTCAAGAGACCCAGTACTTC
CDR3: CASSLQGFQETQYF

V: TRBV24-1
D: TRBD2
size: NA
length: 16
J: TRBJ2-1
DNA: TGTGCCACCAGTCGGGGCGGGACTAGCGGTTACAATGAGCAGTTCTTC
CDR3: CATSRGGTSGYNEQFF

V: TRBV7-8
D: NA
size: many
length: 14
J: TRBJ2-5
DNA: TGTGCCAGCAGCTCTACTAGCCCCGACAGGGCCCCGTACTTC
CDR3: CASSSTSPDRAPYF

V: TRBV5-1
D: NA
size: NA
length: 16
J: TRBJ2-3
DNA: TGCGCCAGCAGCTTGGAAAGTCGGGCTAGCACAGATACGCAGTATTTT
CDR3: CASSLESRASTDTQYF

V: TRBV12-3/TRBV12-4
D: NA
size: many
length: 12
J: TRBJ2-3
DNA: TGTGCCAGCAGTTTCATCGGAGATACGCAGTATTTT
CDR3: CASSFIGDTQYF

V: TRBV12-3/TRBV12-4
D: TRBD2
size: many
length: 16
J: TRBJ2-3
DNA: TGTGCCAGCAGTTTTCATAAGCGGGATTCAGGCGATACGCAGTATTTT
CDR3: CASSFHKRDSGDTQYF

V: TRBV10-3
D: TRBD2
size: NA
length: 14
J: TRBJ2-1
DNA: TGTGCCATCAGCGGGACTAGCGGGACCCAAGGGCAGTTCTTC
CDR3: CAISGTSGTQGQFF

V: TRBV14
D: NA
size: few
length: 13
J: TRBJ1-1
DNA: TGTGCCAGCAGCCAAGATCCAATAACTGAAGCTTTCTTT
CDR3: CASSQDPITEAFF

V: TRBV20-1
D: NA
size: NA
length: 13
J: TRBJ2-2
DNA: TGCAGTGCTAGAGATGACGGGGCCGGGGAGCTGTTTTTT
CDR3: CSARDDGAGELFF